One and the same sample provided the 30 T cell receptor beta chains below, sequenced in a study of blood T cell repertoires in COVID-19. Generated by immunoSEQ multiplex PCR, the TCRdb table keeps only in-frame clones and is missing some. This table holds almost 400,000 clones, about 87% found once. Sequencing was done on a sample of peripheral blood. These receptor sequences come from a woman aged 60-70 years with COVID-19, enrolled during active disease.

This chain connects TRBV9 to TRBJ2-2; TRBD2 matches at 15 bases. The germline V gene has CDR1 SGDLS and CDR2 YYNGEE. CDR3 length equals 17 residues. With V trimmed by 4 bases and J by 7 bases, 8 bases remained unmatched. The CDR3 spells CASSPRTSGGAVGELFF. The CDR3 DNA reads as TGTGCCAGCAGCCCCCGGACTAGCGGGGGGGCTGTCGGGGAGCTGTTTTTT.

The chain links TRBV6-1 to TRBJ2-1; maybe TRBD1 (5 bases). Germline assignment: CDR1 MNHNS and CDR2 SASEGT. This CDR3 is built from 15 residues. Deletions cut 0 bases from V and 1 base from J, with 7 bases between. The CDR3 DNA follows: TGTGCCAGCAGTGAAGCATCAGGGTCCTACAATGAGCAGTTCTTC. Its translation is CASSEASGSYNEQFF.

This chain joins TRBV7-6 and TRBJ1-5, with D unclear. CDR1 and CDR2 (germline): SGHVS, FNYEAQ. Trimming took 1 base from V and 4 from J, leaving 8 bases between them. This CDR3 is 14 amino acids long. The CDR3 nucleotides are TGTGCCAGCAGCTTAGGAACAGTTAATCAGCCCCAGCATTTT. Translating it yields CASSLGTVNQPQHF. Full variable domain (remainder filled in from reference TRBV7-6 and TRBJ1-5): GAGVSQSPRYKVTKRGQDVALRCDPISGHVSLYWYRQALGQGPEFLTYFNYEAQQDKSGLPNDRFSAERPEGSISTLTIQRTEQRDSAMYRCASSLGTVNQPQHFGDGTRLSIL.

The chain is built from TRBV9 and TRBJ2-7; a weak D match, TRBD2 (6 bases). There are 15 residues in the CDR3. Germline CDR1 SGDLS, CDR2 YYNGEE. V lost 0 bases and J lost 6, with 16 bases in between. This chain's CDR3 is CASSVGGTTQGEQYF. In DNA form, the CDR3 reads TGTGCCAGCAGCGTAGGCGGGACGACGCAAGGCGAGCAGTACTTC.

This clone appeared once. The chain combines TRBV18 with TRBJ2-3; 8 nucleotides match TRBD2. Trimming removed 3 bases from V and 5 bases from J; junction bases left unmatched: 7. The CDR3 runs to 15 residues. CDR1 and CDR2 (germline): KGHSH, LQKENI. The CDR3 spells CASSPVSGGGDTQYF. Written as DNA, the CDR3 is TGTGCCAGCTCACCGGTGTCCGGGGGGGGAGATACGCAGTATTTT.

V usage is TRBV7-9 and J usage is TRBJ2-2, with D possibly matching TRBD1 (5 bases). Germline V gives CDR1 SEHNR, CDR2 FQNEAQ (reference sequence). Trimming took 4 bases from V and 5 from J, leaving 11 bases between them. This CDR3 comprises 14 residues. The chain's CDR3 is CASSSQGSTGELFF. In DNA, the CDR3 is TGTGCCAGCAGCTCGCAGGGTTCAACCGGGGAGCTGTTTTTT.

V usage is TRBV6-5 and J usage is TRBJ2-7; 7 nucleotides agree with TRBD2. The CDR3 length is 14 residues. V lost 1 base and J lost 3; bases outside the gene matches: 3. Germline V gives CDR1 MNHEY, CDR2 SVGAGI. CDR3 sequence: CASSYWGGYYEQYF. In DNA form, the CDR3 reads TGTGCCAGCAGTTACTGGGGAGGGTACTACGAGCAGTACTTC.

The chain carries TRBV28 and TRBJ1-5; TRBD1 matches at 7 bases. The CDR3 runs 15 residues. CDR1 MDHEN and CDR2 SYDVKM come from the germline V gene. V shed 5 bases, J shed 3 bases, and the junction held 7 bases outside the gene matches. The CDR3 DNA reads TGTGCCAGCAGTATACGGACAGGCAACAATCAGCCCCAGCATTTT. This encodes CASSIRTGNNQPQHF.

J is TRBJ2-7 and V is TRBV9, with 12 bases matching TRBD2. CDR1 and CDR2 (germline): SGDLS, YYNGEE. Trimming cost V 3 bases and J 6 bases; bases outside gene matches: 7. This CDR3 is built from 15 residues. The CDR3 reads CASSAVLAGGGEQYF. CDR3 nucleotides: TGTGCCAGCAGCGCCGTACTAGCGGGGGGCGGCGAGCAGTACTTC.

The chain uses TRBV27 and TRBJ1-5; D uncertain. V dropped 6 bases and J dropped 0 bases, with 6 bases sitting between them. This CDR3 has 13 residues. CDR1 is MNHEY and CDR2 is SMNVEV in the germline V gene (reference sequence). CDR3 sequence (DNA): TGTGCCAGCAGCAGAAATAGCAATCAGCCCCAGCATTTT. Its protein product is CASSRNSNQPQHF.

This clone was recorded only once. The chain uses TRBV12-3 or TRBV12-4 and TRBJ1-1; D remains ambiguous. Trimming cost V 6 bases and J 3 bases, with 11 bases left between them. The CDR3 has 13 amino acids. CDR3 amino acids: CASSLQRDTEAFF. The CDR3 DNA follows: TGTGCCAGCAGCCTCCAGAGGGACACTGAAGCTTTCTTT.

The chain uses TRBV29-1 and TRBJ1-1; D gene uncertain. V lost 1 base to trimming and J lost 3 bases, with 6 bases between them. The germline V gene encodes CDR1 SQVTM and CDR2 ANQGSEA. The CDR3 runs 12 residues. The CDR3 protein is CSVEAGYTEAFF. The CDR3 DNA reads as TGCAGCGTTGAAGCCGGGTACACTGAAGCTTTCTTT.

V is TRBV11-3 and J is TRBJ2-4; 9 bases agree with TRBD1. The trim removed 1 base at V and 7 bases at J, leaving 5 bases unmatched. The CDR3 spans 15 residues. The germline gives CDR1 SGHNT, CDR2 YENEEA. In nucleotides, the CDR3 is TGTGCCAGCAGCTTAGGCCCAGGGACAGGGAACATTCAGTACTTC. It yields the protein CASSLGPGTGNIQYF.

This chain links TRBV19 with TRBJ1-5; the match to TRBD1 covers 8 bases. The CDR3 is 15 residues long. Germline V gene lookup returns CDR1 LNHDA and CDR2 SQIVND (reference sequence). V was pared by 6 bases and J by 1 base, with 5 bases of the junction left unmatched. The CDR3: CASSRGQGSNQPQHF. The CDR3 DNA is TGTGCCAGTAGCCGAGGACAGGGAAGCAATCAGCCCCAGCATTTT.

This chain uses TRBV13 with TRBJ2-5, with 14 bases fitting TRBD2. Germline V gene lookup returns CDR1 PRHDT and CDR2 FYEKMQ (reference sequence). The CDR3 spans 16 residues. The J segment lost 5 bases and the V segment lost 5 bases, leaving 7 bases of the junction unmatched. CDR3 sequence reads: CASSLLTSGGAETQYF. CDR3 bases: TGTGCCAGCAGCCTTTTGACTAGCGGGGGGGCGGAGACCCAGTACTTC.

V and J are TRBV9 and TRBJ2-5; tentative D call: TRBD2 (5 bases). The CDR3 is 13 amino acids. Trimming took 1 base from V and 7 from J, leaving 11 bases between them. The germline CDR1 and CDR2 sequences are SGDLS and YYNGEE. The CDR3 DNA sequence: TGTGCCAGCAGCGTATGGCTAGCTGGGACCCAGTACTTC. It codes for CASSVWLAGTQYF.

This clone was detected only a few times. The chain recombines TRBV7-9 with TRBJ1-2; 7 bases match TRBD1. The CDR3 runs 14 residues. The germline CDR1 and CDR2 sequences are SEHNR and FQNEAQ (reference sequence). Trimming removed 2 bases from V and 4 bases from J; junction bases left unmatched: 4. CDR3 nucleotide sequence: TGTGCCAGCAGCTTACCGGGACAGATCTATGGCTACACCTTC. Translation: CASSLPGQIYGYTF.

The genes are TRBV5-1 and TRBJ1-2; 7 bases align to TRBD1. There are 12 residues in the CDR3. From germline, CDR1 is SGHRS and CDR2 YFSETQ. The J segment lost 8 bases and the V segment lost 4 bases, leaving 5 bases of the junction unmatched. The CDR3 sequence is CASSVDREGYTF. Here the CDR3 DNA reads TGCGCCAGCAGCGTTGACAGGGAGGGCTACACCTTC.

The chain employs TRBV10-3 and TRBJ1-6; TRBD1 matches at 8 bases. Per the germline V gene, CDR1 is ENHRY and CDR2 is SYGVKD. Germline trimming cut 5 bases from V and 7 bases from J; bases unmatched to any gene: 10. The CDR3 length is 16 residues. The CDR3 bases are TGTGCCATCAGTAACCTCGACAGGGGTCAGAATTCACCCCTCCACTTT. It is translated as CAISNLDRGQNSPLHF.

V and J are TRBV28 and TRBJ2-7, with 10 nucleotides matching TRBD2. The CDR3 consists of 16 residues. Germline trimming cut 5 bases from V and 7 bases from J; bases unmatched to any gene: 14. The V gene's germline CDR1 is MDHEN and CDR2 SYDVKM. The CDR3: CASSHPPTSGSGEQYF. Written as DNA, the CDR3 is TGTGCCAGCAGTCACCCCCCGACTAGCGGGTCGGGGGAGCAGTACTTC.

CDR3 sequence: CASSLFTGTNSPLHF. The CDR3 DNA is TGTGCCAGCAGCTTATTCACAGGGACTAATTCACCCCTCCACTTT. This chain joins TRBV7-8 and TRBJ1-6; D may be TRBD1 (6 bases). Trimming shortened V by 2 bases and J by 6 bases, and 11 bases separated the two germline ends. Germline V gene sequence: CDR1 SGHVS, CDR2 FQNEAQ. This CDR3 contains 15 residues.

The chain recombines TRBV18 with TRBJ1-2; no clear D. The V end lost 6 bases, the J end lost 0 bases, and 11 bases lay between the germline ends. The CDR3 has 14 residues. CDR1 and CDR2 (germline): KGHSH, LQKENI. The CDR3: CASSDSEANYGYTF. CDR3 bases: TGTGCCAGCTCCGACTCAGAAGCTAACTATGGCTACACCTTC.

The chain links TRBV4-1 to TRBJ1-5; TRBD1 might be the D (5 bases). The CDR3 contains 17 residues. V lost 4 bases, J lost 0 bases, and 16 bases lay in between. From germline, CDR1 is MGHRA and CDR2 YSYEKL. The CDR3 nucleotides are TGCGCCAGCAGCCGGCTCCAGGGTAGTGGTAGCAATCAGCCCCAGCATTTT. This translates into CASSRLQGSGSNQPQHF.

Many counts were recorded for this clone. The genes are TRBV5-4 and TRBJ2-2, with a possible D match to TRBD1 (5 bases). V was trimmed by 0 bases and J by 2 bases, leaving 11 bases between them. This CDR3 is 16 amino acids long. Germline V gene sequence: CDR1 SGHNT, CDR2 YYREEE (reference sequence). DNA for the CDR3: TGTGCCAGCAGCTTGGCGCTCAGGGTCAACACCGGGGAGCTGTTTTTT. Translating it yields CASSLALRVNTGELFF.

CDR3 amino acids: CASSKRQGDGNQPQHF. CDR3 bases: TGTGCCAGTAGCAAGAGACAGGGGGATGGCAATCAGCCCCAGCATTTT. This chain connects TRBV19 to TRBJ1-5; TRBD1 matches at 9 bases. CDR3 length: 16 amino acids. V trimming: 6 bases; J trimming: 2 bases; junction bases outside the gene matches: 8. Germline V lookup: CDR1 LNHDA, CDR2 SQIVND (reference sequence).

V gene TRBV7-9 combines with J gene TRBJ1-2; TRBD1 aligns across 7 bases. This CDR3 is built from 16 residues. With V trimmed by 5 bases and J by 4 bases, 13 bases remained unmatched. Germline CDR1 SEHNR, CDR2 FQNEAQ (reference sequence). The CDR3 bases are TGTGCCAGCAGCCCCTCCAAGGACAGGCGCCCCTATGGCTACACCTTC. The encoded protein is CASSPSKDRRPYGYTF.

The rearrangement uses TRBV29-1 and TRBJ2-7, with D tentatively TRBD2 (5 bases). V was trimmed by 3 bases and J by 5 bases, leaving 14 bases between them. The CDR3 extends over 13 amino acids. The V gene's germline CDR1 is SQVTM and CDR2 ANQGSEA. The CDR3 region is CSVDQTSGNEQYF. In DNA form, the CDR3 reads TGCAGCGTTGATCAAACTTCCGGGAACGAGCAGTACTTC.

The CDR3 sequence is CASSLTTGTGYTF. The CDR3 DNA sequence: TGTGCCAGCAGCTTAACAACAGGGACCGGCTACACCTTC. The rearrangement links TRBV7-3 to TRBJ1-2, with a weak D call TRBD1 (6 bases). Trimming cost V 0 bases and J 8 bases, with 10 bases left between them. CDR3 size: 13 residues. CDR1 is SGHTA, CDR2 FQGTGA, per germline. Combining the CDR3 with reference TRBV7-3 and TRBJ1-2 gives the whole variable domain GAGVSQTPSNKVTEKGKYVELRCDPISGHTALYWYRQSLGQGPEFLIYFQGTGAADDSGLPNDRFFAVRPEGSVSTLKIQRTERGDSAVYLCASSLTTGTGYTFGSGTRLTVV.

The genes are TRBV21-1 and TRBJ2-5; the DNA was not used to check the table's D call, TRBD1. TRBV21-1 represents a pseudogene. The CDR3 spans 14 residues. CDR3 DNA sequence: TGTGCCAGCAGAGGGGGCAGCCCGCAAGAGACCCAGTACTTC. It is translated as CASRGGSPQETQYF.

The chain couples TRBV5-4 to TRBJ2-2, with D uncertain. Germline V CDR1 and CDR2: SGHNT, YYREEE (reference sequence). This CDR3 contains 14 residues. The V gene lost 5 bases and the J gene lost 0 bases, with 8 bases spanning the gap. The CDR3 sequence is CASRRNTNTGELFF. CDR3 bases: TGTGCCAGCAGACGTAACACGAACACCGGGGAGCTGTTTTTT.